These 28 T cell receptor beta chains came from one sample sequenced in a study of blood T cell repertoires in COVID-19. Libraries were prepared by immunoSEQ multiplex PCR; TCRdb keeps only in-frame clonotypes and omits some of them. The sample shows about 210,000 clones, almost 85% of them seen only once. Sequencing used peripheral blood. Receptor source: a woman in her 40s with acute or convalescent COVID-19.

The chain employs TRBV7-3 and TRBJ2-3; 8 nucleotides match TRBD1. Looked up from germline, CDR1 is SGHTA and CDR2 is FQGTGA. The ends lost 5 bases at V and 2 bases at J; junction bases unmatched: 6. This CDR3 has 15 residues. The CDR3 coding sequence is TGTGCCAGCAGCAGGACAGGGTCCTCCACAGATACGCAGTATTTT. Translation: CASSRTGSSTDTQYF.

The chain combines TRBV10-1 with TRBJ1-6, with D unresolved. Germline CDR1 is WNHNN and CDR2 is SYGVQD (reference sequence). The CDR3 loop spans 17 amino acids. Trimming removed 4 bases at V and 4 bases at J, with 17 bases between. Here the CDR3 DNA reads TGCGCCAGCAGTGGAGCGGTGGCAGGCCAATATAATTCACCCCTCCACTTT. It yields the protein CASSGAVAGQYNSPLHF.

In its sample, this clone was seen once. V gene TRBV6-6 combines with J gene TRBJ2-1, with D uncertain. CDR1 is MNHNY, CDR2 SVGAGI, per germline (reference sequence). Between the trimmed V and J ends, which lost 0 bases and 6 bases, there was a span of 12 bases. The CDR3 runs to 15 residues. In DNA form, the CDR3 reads TGTGCCAGCAGTTACTCTACCCTAAGCCCCAATGAGCAGTTCTTC. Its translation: CASSYSTLSPNEQFF.

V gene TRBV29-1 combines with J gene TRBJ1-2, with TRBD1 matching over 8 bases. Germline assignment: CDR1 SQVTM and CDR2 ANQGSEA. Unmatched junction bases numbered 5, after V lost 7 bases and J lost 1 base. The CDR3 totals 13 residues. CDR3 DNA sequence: TGCAGCGATGGGACAGGCCGTAACTATGGCTACACCTTC. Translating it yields CSDGTGRNYGYTF.

The CDR3 region has the DNA TGCGCCAGCAGCCTGTATGGGACTCAGCAAGAGACCCAGTACTTC. This codes for CASSLYGTQQETQYF. J is TRBJ2-5 and V is TRBV5-1, with D possibly being TRBD2 (6 bases). This CDR3 is 15 amino acids long. V lost 4 bases and J lost 2, with 15 bases in between. CDR1 SGHRS and CDR2 YFSETQ come from the germline V gene.

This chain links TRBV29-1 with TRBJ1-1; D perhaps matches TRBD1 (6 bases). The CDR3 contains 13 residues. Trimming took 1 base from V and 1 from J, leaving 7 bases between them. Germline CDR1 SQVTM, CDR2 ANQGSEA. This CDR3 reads CSVEGGQNTEAFF. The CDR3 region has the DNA TGCAGCGTTGAAGGGGGACAGAACACTGAAGCTTTCTTT. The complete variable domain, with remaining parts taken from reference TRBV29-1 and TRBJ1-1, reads SAVISQKPSRDICQRGTSLTIQCQVDSQVTMMFWYRQQPGQSLTLIATANQGSEATYESGFVIDKFPISRPNLTFSTLTVSNMSPEDSSIYLCSVEGGQNTEAFFGQGTRLTVV.

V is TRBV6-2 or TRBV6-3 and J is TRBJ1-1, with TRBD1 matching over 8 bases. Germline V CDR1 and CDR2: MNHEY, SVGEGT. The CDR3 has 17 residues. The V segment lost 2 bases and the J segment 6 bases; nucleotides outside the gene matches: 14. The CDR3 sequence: CASSYGRWPGGGSEAFF. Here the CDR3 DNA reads TGTGCCAGCAGTTACGGTCGCTGGCCAGGGGGCGGCTCTGAAGCTTTCTTT.

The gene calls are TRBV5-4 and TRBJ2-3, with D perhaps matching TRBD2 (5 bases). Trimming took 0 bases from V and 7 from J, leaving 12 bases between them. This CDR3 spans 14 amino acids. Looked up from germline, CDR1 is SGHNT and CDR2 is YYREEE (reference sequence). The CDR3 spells CASSLEGGRNTQYF. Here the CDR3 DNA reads TGTGCCAGCAGCTTGGAAGGTGGGAGAAATACGCAGTATTTT.

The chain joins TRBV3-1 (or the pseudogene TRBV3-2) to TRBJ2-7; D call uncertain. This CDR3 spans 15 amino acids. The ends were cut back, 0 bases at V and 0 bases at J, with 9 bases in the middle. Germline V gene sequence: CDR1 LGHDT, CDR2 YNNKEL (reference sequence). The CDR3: CASSQDQAYSYEQYF. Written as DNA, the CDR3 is TGTGCCAGCAGCCAAGACCAAGCCTACTCCTACGAGCAGTACTTC.

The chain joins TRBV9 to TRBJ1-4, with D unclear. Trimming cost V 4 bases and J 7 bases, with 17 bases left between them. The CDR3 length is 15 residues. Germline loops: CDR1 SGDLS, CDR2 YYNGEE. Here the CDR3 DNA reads TGTGCCAGCAGCCCCCGAGGGAGTTTGGGTGAAAAACTGTTTTTT. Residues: CASSPRGSLGEKLFF.

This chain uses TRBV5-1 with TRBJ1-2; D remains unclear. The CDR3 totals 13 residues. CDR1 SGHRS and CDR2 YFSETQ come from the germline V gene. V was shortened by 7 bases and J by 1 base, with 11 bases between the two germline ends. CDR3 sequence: CASSPSGNYGYTF. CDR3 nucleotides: TGCGCCAGCTCCCCGTCCGGTAACTATGGCTACACCTTC. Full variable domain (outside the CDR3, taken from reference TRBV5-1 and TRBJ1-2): KAGVTQTPRYLIKTRGQQVTLSCSPISGHRSVSWYQQTPGQGLQFLFEYFSETQRNKGNFPGRFSGRQFSNSRSEMNVSTLELGDSALYLCASSPSGNYGYTFGSGTRLTVV.

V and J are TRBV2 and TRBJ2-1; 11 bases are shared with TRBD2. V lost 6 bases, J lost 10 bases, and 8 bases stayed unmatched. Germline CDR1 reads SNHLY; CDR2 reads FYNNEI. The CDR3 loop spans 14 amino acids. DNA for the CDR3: TGTGCCAGCAGGGGGACTAGCGGACTAAGGGAGCAGTTCTTC. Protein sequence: CASRGTSGLREQFF.

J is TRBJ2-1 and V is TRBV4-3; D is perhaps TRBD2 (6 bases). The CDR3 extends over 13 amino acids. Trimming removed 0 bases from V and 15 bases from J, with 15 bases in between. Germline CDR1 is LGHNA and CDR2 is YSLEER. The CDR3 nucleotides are TGCGCCAGCAGCCAAGATCGGCGGGACCCTCTGTTCTTC. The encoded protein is CASSQDRRDPLFF.

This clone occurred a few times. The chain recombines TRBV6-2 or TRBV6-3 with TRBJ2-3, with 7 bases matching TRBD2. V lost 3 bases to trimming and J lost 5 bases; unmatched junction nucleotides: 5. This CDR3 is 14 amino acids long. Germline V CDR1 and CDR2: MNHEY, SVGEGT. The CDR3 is CASSYGGEGDTQYF. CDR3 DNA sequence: TGTGCCAGCAGTTATGGCGGGGAGGGAGATACGCAGTATTTT.

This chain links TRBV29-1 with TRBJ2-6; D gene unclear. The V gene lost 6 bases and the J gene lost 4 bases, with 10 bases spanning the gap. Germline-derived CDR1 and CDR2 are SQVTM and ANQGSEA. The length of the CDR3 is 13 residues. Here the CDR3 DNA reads TGCAGCGTGGCCTCTTGGGGGGCCAACGTCCTGACTTTC. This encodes CSVASWGANVLTF.

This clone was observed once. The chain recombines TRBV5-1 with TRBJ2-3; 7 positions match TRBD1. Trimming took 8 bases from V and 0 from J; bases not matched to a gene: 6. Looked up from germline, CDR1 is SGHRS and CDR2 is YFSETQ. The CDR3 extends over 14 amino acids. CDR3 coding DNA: TGCGCCAGTCGGGACAGAACTAGCACAGATACGCAGTATTTT. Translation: CASRDRTSTDTQYF.

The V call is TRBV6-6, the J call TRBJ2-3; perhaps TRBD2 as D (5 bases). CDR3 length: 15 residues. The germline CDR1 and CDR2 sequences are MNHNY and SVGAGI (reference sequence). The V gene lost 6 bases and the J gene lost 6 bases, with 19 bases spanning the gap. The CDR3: CASSQRLGVGDTQYF. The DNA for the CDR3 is TGTGCCAGCAGCCAGAGACTGGGAGTGGGGGATACGCAGTATTTT.

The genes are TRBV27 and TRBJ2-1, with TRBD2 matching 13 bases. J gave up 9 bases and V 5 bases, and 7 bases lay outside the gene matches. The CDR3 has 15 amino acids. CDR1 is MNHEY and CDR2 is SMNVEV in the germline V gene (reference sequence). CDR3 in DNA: TGTGCCAGCAGTCTGACTAGCGGGGGGTCGGGTGAGCAGTTCTTC. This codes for CASSLTSGGSGEQFF.

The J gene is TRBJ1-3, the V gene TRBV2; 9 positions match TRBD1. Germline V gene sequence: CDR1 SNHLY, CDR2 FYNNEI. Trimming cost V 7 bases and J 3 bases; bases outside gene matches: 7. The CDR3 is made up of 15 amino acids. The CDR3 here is CASKPGQGVGNTIYF. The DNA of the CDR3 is TGTGCCAGCAAACCGGGACAGGGTGTTGGAAACACCATATATTTT.

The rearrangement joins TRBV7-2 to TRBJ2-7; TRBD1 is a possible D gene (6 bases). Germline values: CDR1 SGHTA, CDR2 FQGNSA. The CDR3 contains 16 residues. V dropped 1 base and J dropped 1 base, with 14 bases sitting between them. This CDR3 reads CASSLVSRGFSYEQYF. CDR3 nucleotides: TGTGCCAGCAGCTTAGTCTCCAGGGGCTTTTCCTACGAGCAGTACTTC.

The CDR3 is CASSLTGLYTEAFF. The DNA of the CDR3 is TGTGCCAGCAGTTTAACAGGGCTCTACACTGAAGCTTTCTTT. The rearrangement uses TRBV27 and TRBJ1-1; D possibly corresponds to TRBD1 (6 bases). Germline V lookup: CDR1 MNHEY, CDR2 SMNVEV (reference sequence). This CDR3 is 14 amino acids long. V lost 2 bases to trimming and J lost 3 bases, with 10 bases between them.

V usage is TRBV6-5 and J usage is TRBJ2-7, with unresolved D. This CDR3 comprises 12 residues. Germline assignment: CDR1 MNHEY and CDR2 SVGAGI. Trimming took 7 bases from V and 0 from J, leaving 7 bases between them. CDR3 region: CASMRSSYEQYF. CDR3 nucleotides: TGTGCCAGCATGAGAAGCTCCTACGAGCAGTACTTC.

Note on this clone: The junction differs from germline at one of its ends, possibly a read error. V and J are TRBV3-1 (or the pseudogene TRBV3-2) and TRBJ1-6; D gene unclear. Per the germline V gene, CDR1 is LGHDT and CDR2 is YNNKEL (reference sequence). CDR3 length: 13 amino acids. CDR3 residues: CASSQGAYSTLHF. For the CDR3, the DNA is TGTGCCAGCAGCCAAGGGGCGTATTCAACCCTCCACTTT.

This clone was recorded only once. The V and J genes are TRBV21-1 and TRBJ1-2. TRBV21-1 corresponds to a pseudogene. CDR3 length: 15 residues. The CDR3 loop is CASSKGRERRDGYTF. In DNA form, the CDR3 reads TGTGCCAGCAGCAAAGGGAGGGAAAGGAGGGATGGCTACACCTTC.

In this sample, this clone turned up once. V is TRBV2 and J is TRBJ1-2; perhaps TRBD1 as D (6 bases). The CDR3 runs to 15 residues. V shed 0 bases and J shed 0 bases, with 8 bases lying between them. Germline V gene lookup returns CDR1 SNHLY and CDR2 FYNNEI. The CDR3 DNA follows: TGTGCCAGCAGTGAAGCAGGGGGACCTAACTATGGCTACACCTTC. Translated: CASSEAGGPNYGYTF.

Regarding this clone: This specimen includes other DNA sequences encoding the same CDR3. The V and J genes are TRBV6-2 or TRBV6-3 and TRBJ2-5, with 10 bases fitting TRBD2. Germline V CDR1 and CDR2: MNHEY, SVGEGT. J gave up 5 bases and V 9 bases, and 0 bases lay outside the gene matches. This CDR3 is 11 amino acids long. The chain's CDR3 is CASSGRETQYF. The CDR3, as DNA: TGTGCCAGTAGCGGGAGGGAGACCCAGTACTTC.

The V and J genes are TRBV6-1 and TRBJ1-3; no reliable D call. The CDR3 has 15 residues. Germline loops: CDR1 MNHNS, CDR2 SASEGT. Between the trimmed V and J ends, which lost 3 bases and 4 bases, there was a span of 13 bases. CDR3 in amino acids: CASSDPRGAGNTIYF. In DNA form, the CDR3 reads TGTGCCAGCAGTGATCCCCGGGGTGCCGGAAACACCATATATTTT.

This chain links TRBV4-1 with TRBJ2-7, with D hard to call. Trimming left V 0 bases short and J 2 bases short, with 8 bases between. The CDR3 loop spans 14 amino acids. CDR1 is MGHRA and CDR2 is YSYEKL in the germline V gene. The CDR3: CASSQESLTYEQYF. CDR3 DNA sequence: TGCGCCAGCAGCCAAGAATCCCTAACCTACGAGCAGTACTTC.